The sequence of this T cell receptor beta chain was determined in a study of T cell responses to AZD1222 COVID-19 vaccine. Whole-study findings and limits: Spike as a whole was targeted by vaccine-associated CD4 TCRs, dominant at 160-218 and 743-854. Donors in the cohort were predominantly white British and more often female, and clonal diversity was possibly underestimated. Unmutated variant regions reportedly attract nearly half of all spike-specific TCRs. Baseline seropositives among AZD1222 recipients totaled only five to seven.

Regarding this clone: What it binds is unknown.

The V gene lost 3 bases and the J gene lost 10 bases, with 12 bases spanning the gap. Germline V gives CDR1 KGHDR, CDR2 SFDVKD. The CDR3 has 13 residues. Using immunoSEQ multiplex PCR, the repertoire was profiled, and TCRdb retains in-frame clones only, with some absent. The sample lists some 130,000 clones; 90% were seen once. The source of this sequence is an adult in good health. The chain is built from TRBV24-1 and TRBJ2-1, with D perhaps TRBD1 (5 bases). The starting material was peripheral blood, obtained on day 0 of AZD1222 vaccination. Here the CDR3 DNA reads TGTGCCACCAGTGATGGGGCTGGAGCAGAGCAGTTCTTC. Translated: CATSDGAGAEQFF.